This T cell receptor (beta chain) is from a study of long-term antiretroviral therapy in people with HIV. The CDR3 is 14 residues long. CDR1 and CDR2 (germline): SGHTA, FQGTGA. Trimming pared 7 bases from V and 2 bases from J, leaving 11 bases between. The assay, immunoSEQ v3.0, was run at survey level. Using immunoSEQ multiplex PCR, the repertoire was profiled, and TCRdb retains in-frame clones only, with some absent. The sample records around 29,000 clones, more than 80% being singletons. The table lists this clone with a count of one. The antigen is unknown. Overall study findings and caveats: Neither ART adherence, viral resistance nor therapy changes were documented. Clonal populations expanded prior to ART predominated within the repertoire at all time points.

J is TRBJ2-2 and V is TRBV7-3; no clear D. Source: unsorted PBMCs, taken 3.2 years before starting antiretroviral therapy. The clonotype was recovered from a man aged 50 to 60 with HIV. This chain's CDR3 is CASNLGGNTGELFF. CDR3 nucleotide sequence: TGTGCCAGCAATTTGGGCGGAAACACCGGGGAGCTGTTTTTT. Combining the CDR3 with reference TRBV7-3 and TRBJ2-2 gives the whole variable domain GAGVSQTPSNKVTEKGKYVELRCDPISGHTALYWYRQSLGQGPEFLIYFQGTGAADDSGLPNDRFFAVRPEGSVSTLKIQRTERGDSAVYLCASNLGGNTGELFFGEGSRLTVL.